The entry below describes one TCR beta chain. Germline assignment: CDR1 MDHEN and CDR2 SYDVKM. The CDR3 is 13 residues long. Between the trimmed V and J ends, which lost 6 bases and 4 bases, there was a span of 11 bases. Random hexamers were used to reverse transcribe an amount of roughly 0.5 to 1 ug RNA. TCRdb re-analysed the immunoSEQ multiplex PCR reads in MiXCR, keeping a single row per CDR3 protein. The data hold approximately 190,000 distinct CDR3 sequences, with under 95% observed a single time. TCR beta sequences were obtained from blood CD8+ and CD4+ T cells. This sample was taken from a study of CD8 T cells in Susac syndrome.

The rearrangement joins TRBV28 to TRBJ2-3; D is perhaps TRBD1 or TRBD2 (5 bases each). Sequenced input: CD4+ T cells from PBMCs. The source is a human donor in good health. CDR3 residues: CASRLLGADTQYF. CDR3 coding DNA: TGTGCCAGCAGACTCCTGGGGGCAGATACGCAGTATTTT.